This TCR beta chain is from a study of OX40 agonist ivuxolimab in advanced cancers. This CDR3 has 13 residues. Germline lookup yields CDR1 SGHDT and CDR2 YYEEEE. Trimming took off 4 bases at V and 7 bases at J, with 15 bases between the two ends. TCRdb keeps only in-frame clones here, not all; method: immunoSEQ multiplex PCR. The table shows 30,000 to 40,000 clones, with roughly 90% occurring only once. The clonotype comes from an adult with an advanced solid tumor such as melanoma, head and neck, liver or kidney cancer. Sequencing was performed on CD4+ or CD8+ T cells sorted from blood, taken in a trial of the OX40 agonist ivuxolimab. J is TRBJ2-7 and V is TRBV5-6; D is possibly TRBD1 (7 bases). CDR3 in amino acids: CASSPEGAGEQYF. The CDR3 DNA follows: TGTGCCAGCAGCCCGGAGGGGGCAGGGGAGCAGTACTTC.